One and the same sample provided the 11 T cell receptor beta chains below, sequenced in a study of blood T cell repertoires in COVID-19. Only in-frame clones appear in the TCRdb table, and some are missing; sequencing was by immunoSEQ multiplex PCR. This table holds about 180,000 clones, 70% to 90% found once. Material for sequencing was peripheral blood. The receptors originated from a man between 60 and 75 years old with acute or convalescent COVID-19.

This clone was observed a single time. The chain carries TRBV19 and TRBJ2-2; D gene unclear. Germline lookup yields CDR1 LNHDA and CDR2 SQIVND (reference sequence). Trimming shortened V by 1 base and J by 0 bases, and 6 bases separated the two germline ends. The CDR3 runs to 15 residues. The CDR3 sequence: CASSIVRSNTGELFF. The CDR3 DNA sequence: TGTGCCAGTAGTATAGTCAGATCGAACACCGGGGAGCTGTTTTTT.

The chain uses TRBV5-5 and TRBJ2-7; a weak D match, TRBD2 (5 bases). Trimming took off 4 bases at V and 2 bases at J, with 7 bases between the two ends. This CDR3 is built from 12 residues. Germline V gene data show CDR1 as SGHKS and CDR2 as YYEKEE (reference sequence). CDR3 sequence reads: CASSPGTYEQYF. CDR3 bases: TGTGCCAGCAGCCCGGGAACCTACGAGCAGTACTTC.

V usage is TRBV9 and J usage is TRBJ2-3; perhaps TRBD1 as D (6 bases). The CDR3 covers 15 residues. The V end was cut by 4 bases, the J end by 1 base, with 13 bases between. CDR1 and CDR2 (germline): SGDLS, YYNGEE. The CDR3 loop reads CASSLVGGGTDTQYF. The CDR3 DNA reads as TGTGCCAGCAGCCTCGTAGGGGGTGGCACAGATACGCAGTATTTT.

V is TRBV28 and J is TRBJ2-3, with 9 bases lining up with TRBD2. Germline V gives CDR1 MDHEN, CDR2 SYDVKM. The length of the CDR3 is 15 residues. V was clipped by 6 bases and J by 2 bases; unmatched bases: 6. In DNA, the CDR3 is TGTGCCAGCAGACCCGGGACTAGCTTCACAGATACGCAGTATTTT. Protein product: CASRPGTSFTDTQYF.

The genes are TRBV18 and TRBJ2-5, with TRBD1 matching over 7 bases. CDR3 size: 15 residues. Trimming removed 4 bases from V and 5 bases from J; junction bases left unmatched: 10. From germline, CDR1 is KGHSH and CDR2 LQKENI. The CDR3 loop reads CASSRTGQLGETQYF. The CDR3 nucleotides read TGTGCCAGCTCACGAACGGGACAGCTAGGCGAGACCCAGTACTTC.

The rearrangement joins TRBV4-1 to TRBJ1-1; D is undetermined. CDR1 is MGHRA and CDR2 is YSYEKL in the germline V gene. The ends were cut back, 4 bases at V and 1 base at J, with 7 bases in the middle. The CDR3 covers 13 residues. CDR3 coding DNA: TGCGCCAGCAGCCTAAGCTCGAACACTGAAGCTTTCTTT. Residues: CASSLSSNTEAFF.

The gene calls are TRBV6-5 and TRBJ1-2, with a tentative D call TRBD1 (6 bases). CDR1 and CDR2 (germline): MNHEY, SVGAGI. The V and J ends lost 8 bases and 5 bases respectively, with 18 bases between them. This CDR3 is 14 amino acids long. CDR3 loop: CASALGTQGYGYTF. For the CDR3, the DNA is TGTGCCAGCGCACTAGGGACCCAGGGGTATGGCTACACCTTC.

This chain links TRBV6-5 with TRBJ2-3, with 7 bases fitting TRBD1. From germline, CDR1 is MNHEY and CDR2 SVGAGI. V was pared by 0 bases and J by 3 bases, with 0 bases of the junction left unmatched. The CDR3 extends over 14 amino acids. The CDR3 here is CASSYSGQTDTQYF. CDR3 DNA sequence: TGTGCCAGCAGTTACTCGGGACAGACAGATACGCAGTATTTT.

The rearrangement links TRBV28 to TRBJ1-4; D is undetermined. Trimming left V 5 bases short and J 3 bases short, with 13 bases between. The CDR3 has 15 amino acids. The germline gives CDR1 MDHEN, CDR2 SYDVKM. CDR3 residues: CASSGSLRANEKLFF. CDR3 nucleotide sequence: TGTGCCAGCAGTGGTAGTTTGCGGGCTAATGAAAAACTGTTTTTT.

The V gene is TRBV28, the J gene TRBJ2-7, with D perhaps TRBD2 (6 bases). The CDR3 has 13 amino acids. The V gene lost 5 bases and the J gene lost 2 bases, with 10 bases spanning the gap. CDR1 is MDHEN and CDR2 is SYDVKM in the germline V gene. The CDR3 protein is CASSPGDTYEQYF. The DNA for the CDR3 is TGTGCCAGCAGTCCGGGGGATACCTACGAGCAGTACTTC.

This chain joins TRBV27 and TRBJ2-7; 10 bases line up with TRBD1. Germline assignment: CDR1 MNHEY and CDR2 SMNVEV (reference sequence). This CDR3 is built from 15 residues. The V gene end was trimmed by 6 bases and the J gene end by 2 bases; junction bases not matched to a gene: 7. CDR3 in amino acids: CASSPRQGATYEQYF. CDR3 nucleotides: TGTGCCAGCAGCCCGCGACAGGGGGCCACCTACGAGCAGTACTTC.